This T cell receptor beta chain emerged from a study of regulatory T cells in long-lasting Graves disease. Findings and caveats of the study: Persistent disease was associated with favored TRBV28 usage and with favored use of TRBJ1-2 and TRBJ2-5.

Arm-PCR of CDR3 regions with iRepertoire HTBI primers generated TCR beta libraries. The authors' processing: The samples included around 60 TRBV and approximately 15 TRBJ segments. From the multiplex PCR reads, TCRdb called clonotypes with MiXCR, one entry per CDR3 protein. It is TCRdb's table, rather than the study itself, that gives the V and J calls and clone size. The data contain over 350,000 distinct CDR3 sequences, around 13% of them singletons. Time point noted: newly diagnosed GD, antithyroid drugs for less than 3 months. With RNA extracted from PBMCs as input, the TCR library was made. V lost 3 bases to trimming and J lost 0 bases, with 11 bases between them. CDR3 length equals 15 residues. The germline gives CDR1 SGDLS, CDR2 YYNGEE. Concerning this clonotype itself: Its antigen is not identified. A single base separates this from a much larger clone, so it may be a read error. In this CDR3 the conserved last residue, phenylalanine or tryptophan, is missing, so a read error is likely.

These data were also filed under a second study, of T cells in Graves' hyperthyroidism and ophthalmopathy. That work states: A set of HTBI primers served as the primers for a first-round RT-PCR of the TCR CDR3.

The chain links TRBV9 to TRBJ2-3; maybe TRBD1 (6 bases). This TCR derives from a woman aged 50 to 60 with Graves disease. The sequenced sample was peripheral blood mononuclear cells (PBMCs), obtained at new diagnosis, from a patient treated with antithyroid drugs. In DNA, the CDR3 is TGTGCCAGCAGCGAACAGGGTACTAGCACAGATACGCAGTATTCT. It specifies CASSEQGTSTDTQYS.